A selection of T cell receptor beta chains follows, all from one sample in a study of cytotoxic CD8 clonotypes in ibrutinib-treated CLL. This table comes from immunoSEQ multiplex PCR, and its TCRdb copy is limited to in-frame clones, with some not included. In the table there are tens of thousands of clones, about 72% of which are singletons. The source was PBMCs, collected after 12 months of ibrutinib treatment. The receptors shown here come from a human donor with chronic lymphocytic leukemia. CDR3s include the opening cysteine and the closing phenylalanine or tryptophan. A D gene is named only where the DNA matches it firmly. Clone size is given for some rows only: seen once, a few or many times, or a class if the clone is expanded.

>-|TRBV7-2|-|TRBJ2-1
TGTGCCAGCAGCTTAGGCGAGTTCTTC
CASSLGEFF
>-|TRBV25-1|-|TRBJ1-4
TGTGCCAGCAGTGAAGGTTATGGGTTTAATGAAAAACTGTTTTTT
CASSEGYGFNEKLFF
>few|TRBV18|TRBD2|TRBJ2-1
TGTGCCAGCTCACCACCTTTGGGACTAGCGGGAGAGCAGTTCTTC
CASSPPLGLAGEQFF
>-|TRBV7-2|TRBD2|TRBJ2-7
TGTGCCAGCAGCTTAGCGCGCCTAGCGGGAAGCTACGAGCAGTACTTC
CASSLARLAGSYEQYF
>-|TRBV19|-|TRBJ2-5
TGTGCCAGTACCCGGAGAGGAGGAGGAGAGACCCAGTACTTC
CASTRRGGGETQYF
>few|TRBV10-1|-|TRBJ2-7
TGCGCCAGCAGTGAGAGGGGTAGAGGGTCCCTCTACGAGCAGTACTTC
CASSERGRGSLYEQYF
>-|TRBV2|TRBD2|TRBJ2-7
TGTGCCAGCAGTGAGGTACGGGAGGGCCGCGGATACTTC
CASSEVREGRGYF
>-|TRBV5-6|-|TRBJ2-7
TGTGCCAGCAGCTCGAGCTCCTACGAGCAGTACTTC
CASSSSSYEQYF
>-|TRBV4-3|-|TRBJ1-3
TGCGCCAGCAGCCAAGTCGGCTCTGGAAACACCATATATTTT
CASSQVGSGNTIYF
>-|TRBV19|-|TRBJ2-7
TGTGCCAGTAGTATCGTAAGGGACCAATACGAGCAGTACTTC
CASSIVRDQYEQYF